Presented here are 9 T cell receptor beta chains from one specimen sequenced in a study of technical replicates of blood from a few donors. Only in-frame clones appear in the TCRdb table, and some are missing; sequencing was by immunoSEQ multiplex PCR. The table has approximately 12,000 clones, 94% seen once. Sequencing was done on a sample of PBMCs. The receptor source for this set is a human donor in good health.

The J gene is TRBJ1-1, the V gene TRBV5-1; a weak D match, TRBD1 (5 bases). From germline, CDR1 is SGHRS and CDR2 YFSETQ. With 4 bases removed from V and 3 bases from J, the gap between germline ends came to 10 bases. This CDR3 has 13 residues. CDR3 region: CASSPRGDTEAFF. The CDR3 DNA sequence: TGCGCCAGCAGCCCCCGGGGGGACACTGAAGCTTTCTTT. Variable domain in full (rest from reference TRBV5-1 and TRBJ1-1): KAGVTQTPRYLIKTRGQQVTLSCSPISGHRSVSWYQQTPGQGLQFLFEYFSETQRNKGNFPGRFSGRQFSNSRSEMNVSTLELGDSALYLCASSPRGDTEAFFGQGTRLTVV.

V and J are TRBV10-3 and TRBJ2-3; perhaps TRBD2 as D (6 bases). The germline CDR1 and CDR2 sequences are ENHRY and SYGVKD. V dropped 0 bases and J dropped 0 bases, with 10 bases sitting between them. This CDR3 region has 16 residues. CDR3 in DNA: TGTGCCATCAGTGAGTCCACGGGGACTAGCACAGATACGCAGTATTTT. This gives the protein CAISESTGTSTDTQYF.

The rearrangement joins TRBV7-9 to TRBJ2-7; 8 positions agree with TRBD2. The V segment lost 11 bases and the J segment 4 bases; nucleotides outside the gene matches: 7. In germline, CDR1 is SEHNR, CDR2 FQNEAQ (reference sequence). This CDR3 spans 12 amino acids. This chain's CDR3 is CALSGRGYEQYF. CDR3 DNA: TGTGCCCTCAGCGGGAGAGGGTACGAGCAGTACTTC.

The rearrangement uses TRBV5-6 and TRBJ1-1, with D unclear. The ends were cut back, 0 bases at V and 3 bases at J, with 6 bases in the middle. Germline V gene data show CDR1 as SGHDT and CDR2 as YYEEEE. The CDR3 is 13 residues long. In DNA, the CDR3 is TGTGCCAGCAGCTTGGTCGGGGACACTGAAGCTTTCTTT. Protein product: CASSLVGDTEAFF.

This chain links TRBV10-2 with TRBJ2-7; tentative D call: TRBD1 (5 bases). V was shortened by 7 bases and J by 5 bases, with 15 bases between the two germline ends. The CDR3 extends over 13 amino acids. Looked up from germline, CDR1 is WSHSY and CDR2 is SAAADI. CDR3 loop: CASTPGRSDEQYF. CDR3 bases: TGCGCCAGCACCCCAGGGCGCTCGGACGAGCAGTACTTC.

V gene TRBV4-1 combines with J gene TRBJ2-1; no definite D call. This CDR3 contains 17 residues. Trimming stripped 0 bases from V and 4 bases from J, with 16 bases between. CDR1 MGHRA and CDR2 YSYEKL come from the germline V gene. In DNA, the CDR3 is TGCGCCAGCAGCCAAGATAGCACCATCGTGCCTTACAATGAGCAGTTCTTC. Residues: CASSQDSTIVPYNEQFF.

The chain joins TRBV6-6 to TRBJ2-7, with 9 positions matching TRBD2. V was clipped by 3 bases and J by 5 bases; unmatched bases: 11. There are 16 residues in the CDR3. The germline V gene has CDR1 MNHNY and CDR2 SVGAGI (reference sequence). The CDR3 DNA reads as TGTGCCAGCAGTTATCCTAGCGGGGTGTCGGCGGACGAGCAGTACTTC. Its protein is CASSYPSGVSADEQYF.

J is TRBJ2-2 and V is TRBV6-1; the match to TRBD2 covers 7 bases. Per germline, CDR1 MNHNS and CDR2 SASEGT. This CDR3 has 14 residues. The V gene end was trimmed by 8 bases and the J gene end by 5 bases; junction bases not matched to a gene: 8. This chain's CDR3 is CASGRGAGTGELFF. For the CDR3, the DNA is TGTGCCAGCGGGAGGGGAGCGGGGACCGGGGAGCTGTTTTTT.

This chain links TRBV9 with TRBJ2-3; possible D gene TRBD2, 5 bases. This CDR3 has 13 residues. V was cut by 2 bases and J by 3 bases, with 7 bases left in between. The germline CDR1 and CDR2 sequences are SGDLS and YYNGEE. The CDR3 region has the DNA TGTGCCAGCAGCGTCGGGGAAACAGATACGCAGTATTTT. Its translation is CASSVGETDTQYF.